This is a list of T cell receptor beta chains from one sample in a study of blood T cell repertoires in COVID-19. Sequencing used immunoSEQ multiplex PCR; TCRdb keeps in-frame clones, though not all of them. The table shows approximately 300,000 clones, with 75% to 90% occurring only once. Sample: peripheral blood. The source is a man aged 35 to 55 with acute or convalescent COVID-19. Both conserved end residues are part of each CDR3. A D gene is named only where the DNA matches it firmly. For some rows the clone size is stated as once, few or many, or as a class when expanded; others skip it.

v_gene	abundance	j_gene	d_gene	CDR3aa	CDR3nt
TRBV5-1	NA	TRBJ1-1	TRBD1	CASSLTGTGSTEAFF	TGCGCCAGCAGCTTAACCGGGACAGGGAGCACTGAAGCTTTCTTT
TRBV6-6	NA	TRBJ1-4	NA	CASSYFGQSEKLFF	TGTGCCAGCAGTTACTTCGGACAGAGTGAAAAACTGTTTTTT
TRBV5-4	NA	TRBJ2-7	TRBD1	CASSSRQGGSYEQYF	TGTGCCAGCAGCTCGCGACAGGGTGGCTCCTACGAGCAGTACTTC
TRBV29-1	NA	TRBJ1-1	NA	CSVKGNFNTEAFF	TGCAGCGTTAAAGGTAATTTTAACACTGAAGCTTTCTTT
TRBV6-1	NA	TRBJ2-7	NA	CATSTQGLYEQYF	TGTGCCACCTCAACCCAGGGGCTCTACGAGCAGTACTTC
TRBV7-8	NA	TRBJ2-6	TRBD1	CASSLGYRGDNVLTF	TGTGCCAGCAGCTTAGGGTACAGGGGGGACAACGTCCTGACTTTC
TRBV9	once	TRBJ1-6	TRBD1	CASSGGQGYNSPLHF	TGTGCCAGCAGCGGGGGACAGGGCTATAATTCACCCCTCCACTTT
TRBV6-4	NA	TRBJ2-3	NA	CASSPGRSDTQYF	TGTGCCAGCAGCCCTGGCAGGTCAGATACGCAGTATTTT
TRBV25-1	few	TRBJ2-1	TRBD1	CASQRTGGFNEQFF	TGTGCCAGCCAAAGGACAGGGGGATTCAATGAGCAGTTCTTC
TRBV24-1	NA	TRBJ2-5	TRBD2	CATSAPGLVGETQYF	TGTGCCACCAGTGCCCCGGGACTAGTGGGAGAGACCCAGTACTTC
TRBV3-1/TRBV3-2	NA	TRBJ2-3	NA	CASSQDVGGHNTQYF	TGTGCCAGCAGCCAAGATGTGGGGGGGCATAATACGCAGTATTTT
TRBV19	NA	TRBJ1-6	TRBD1	CASSVDRGSYNSPLHF	TGTGCCAGTAGTGTCGACAGGGGGTCTTATAATTCACCCCTCCACTTT
TRBV5-1	NA	TRBJ2-3	TRBD1	CASSLGARTGGTDTQYF	TGCGCCAGCAGCTTGGGCGCTCGGACAGGGGGCACAGATACGCAGTATTTT
TRBV11-2	NA	TRBJ1-3	NA	CASSLGRTGNTIYF	TGTGCCAGCAGCCTAGGGAGGACTGGAAACACCATATATTTT
TRBV4-1	NA	TRBJ2-3	TRBD2	CASSQLGTSDTDTQYF	TGCGCCAGCAGCCAACTGGGGACTAGCGACACAGATACGCAGTATTTT
TRBV4-1	NA	TRBJ2-3	TRBD2	CASSQDRLAGSTDTQYF	TGCGCCAGCAGCCAAGATAGACTAGCGGGAAGCACAGATACGCAGTATTTT
TRBV7-2	few	TRBJ1-1	TRBD1	CASSLTGGTEAFF	TGTGCCAGCAGCCTAACAGGGGGCACTGAAGCTTTCTTT
TRBV4-1	NA	TRBJ1-1	TRBD1	CASSLMDRGDTEAFF	TGCGCCAGCAGCCTAATGGACAGGGGGGATACTGAAGCTTTCTTT
TRBV19	NA	TRBJ2-1	NA	CASSPSESHNEQFF	TGTGCCAGTAGTCCCAGCGAGTCCCACAATGAGCAGTTCTTC
TRBV12-5	NA	TRBJ1-1	NA	CASGSVGVPTF	TGTGCTAGTGGTTCGGTAGGAGTCCCCACCTTT
TRBV7-3	NA	TRBJ2-3	TRBD2	CASSSTSGARDTQYF	TGTGCCAGCAGCTCGACTAGCGGGGCAAGGGATACGCAGTATTTT
TRBV12-3/TRBV12-4	NA	TRBJ2-3	NA	CASSPTQSSTQYF	TGTGCCAGCAGTCCCACCCAGTCCAGTACGCAGTATTTT
TRBV10-3	NA	TRBJ1-2	TRBD1	CAISEGQGNYGYTF	TGTGCCATCAGTGAGGGACAGGGGAATTATGGCTACACCTTC
TRBV19	NA	TRBJ1-4	TRBD1	CASSLGQGEANEKLFF	TGTGCCAGTAGTCTCGGGCAGGGGGAAGCTAATGAAAAACTGTTTTTT
TRBV18	NA	TRBJ2-1	NA	CATHPGAKGLTYNEQFF	TGTGCCACCCACCCGGGAGCTAAGGGTCTAACCTACAATGAGCAGTTCTTC
TRBV30	NA	TRBJ1-3	NA	CAWRTGSPSSGNTIYF	TGTGCCTGGCGCACAGGGTCCCCTAGCTCTGGAAACACCATATATTTT
TRBV9	NA	TRBJ2-3	TRBD1	CASSVDTGASPYF	TGTGCCAGCAGCGTAGATACAGGGGCCTCCCCGTATTTT
TRBV10-1	few	TRBJ2-2	NA	CASRGDRGTSSTGELFF	TGCGCCAGCAGAGGGGATCGAGGAACGTCGTCGACCGGGGAGCTGTTTTTT
TRBV28	NA	TRBJ1-2	NA	CASTHPYYGYTF	TGTGCCAGCACCCATCCATACTATGGCTACACCTTC
TRBV12-3/TRBV12-4	NA	TRBJ1-5	NA	CASSHRDDQPQHF	TGTGCCAGCAGTCACAGGGATGATCAGCCCCAGCATTTT
TRBV5-1	NA	TRBJ2-3	TRBD2	CASSLGLAGDTDTQYF	TGCGCCAGCAGCTTGGGGCTAGCGGGGGATACAGATACGCAGTATTTT
TRBV12-3/TRBV12-4	NA	TRBJ1-6	NA	CASSSQDRAPLHF	TGTGCCAGCAGTTCCCAGGACAGAGCACCCCTCCACTTT
TRBV11-2	NA	TRBJ1-1	TRBD1	CASSLDMTGGAAFF	TGTGCCAGCAGCTTAGATATGACAGGGGGCGCGGCTTTCTTT
TRBV3-1/TRBV3-2	NA	TRBJ2-1	TRBD2	CASSQGTAGGAYNEQFF	TGTGCCAGCAGCCAAGGGACGGCCGGGGGGGCGTACAATGAGCAGTTCTTC
TRBV6-2/TRBV6-3	NA	TRBJ2-1	TRBD2	CASSTRRSAGGNGDEQFF	TGTGCCAGCAGTACCCGACGATCCGCGGGGGGTAACGGGGATGAGCAGTTCTTC
TRBV12-5	NA	TRBJ2-2	TRBD2	CASGFPAGGAATGELFF	TGTGCTAGTGGTTTCCCAGCCGGGGGGGCGGCCACCGGGGAGCTGTTTTTT
TRBV18	NA	TRBJ1-1	NA	CASSPREGPNTEAFF	TGTGCCAGCTCACCACGGGAGGGGCCGAACACTGAAGCTTTCTTT
TRBV5-1	NA	TRBJ2-7	NA	CASSQFPGTYEQYF	TGCGCCAGCAGCCAGTTTCCGGGAACCTACGAGCAGTACTTC
TRBV6-5	NA	TRBJ1-1	NA	CASSYVRGSEAFF	TGTGCCAGCAGTTACGTCCGTGGGAGTGAAGCTTTCTTT
TRBV19	NA	TRBJ1-1	NA	CASSGQMGTEAFF	TGTGCCAGTAGTGGACAAATGGGGACTGAAGCTTTCTTT
TRBV5-1	NA	TRBJ2-3	TRBD2	CASSLRGTSGEDTQYF	TGCGCCAGCAGCCTGCGGGGGACTAGCGGGGAAGATACGCAGTATTTT
TRBV2	NA	TRBJ2-7	TRBD1	CASSEGMDRGYEQYF	TGTGCCAGCAGTGAAGGGATGGACAGGGGGTACGAGCAGTACTTC
TRBV2	NA	TRBJ2-1	TRBD2	CASSEFRELADPKYNEQFF	TGTGCCAGCAGTGAGTTCCGGGAACTAGCGGACCCCAAGTACAATGAGCAGTTCTTC
TRBV3-1/TRBV3-2	once	TRBJ2-4	TRBD1	CASSPRDRGNIQYF	TGTGCCAGCAGCCCCCGGGACAGGGGAAACATTCAGTACTTC
TRBV12-5	NA	TRBJ1-1	NA	CASALSAGAWAEAFF	TGTGCTAGTGCCCTTTCCGCGGGGGCATGGGCTGAAGCTTTCTTT
TRBV6-5	NA	TRBJ1-2	NA	CASKDTLNYGYTF	TGTGCCAGCAAGGACACTTTAAACTATGGCTACACCTTC
TRBV7-2	NA	TRBJ1-6	NA	CASSLGAPGPDSPLHF	TGTGCCAGCAGCTTAGGAGCGCCAGGGCCCGATTCACCCCTCCACTTT
TRBV5-6	NA	TRBJ2-3	NA	CASSLVGQGRDTQYF	TGTGCCAGCAGCTTGGTTGGGCAGGGGAGAGATACGCAGTATTTT
TRBV5-6	NA	TRBJ2-3	TRBD1	CASSLGGTGRTDTQYF	TGTGCCAGCAGCCTAGGGGGGACAGGGAGGACAGATACGCAGTATTTT
TRBV19	once	TRBJ1-2	TRBD1	CASRDRGGGYTF	TGTGCCAGTAGGGACAGGGGTGGTGGCTACACCTTC
TRBV4-2	NA	TRBJ1-1	NA	CASSQGEGIGSPRAEAFF	TGTGCCAGCAGCCAAGGGGAGGGGATAGGCAGCCCAAGGGCTGAAGCTTTCTTT
TRBV5-4	NA	TRBJ1-2	TRBD1	CASSLGQGAWSGGYTF	TGTGCCAGCAGCCTGGGACAGGGGGCATGGTCTGGGGGCTACACCTTC
TRBV5-5	NA	TRBJ1-1	TRBD1	CASSPGQGSTEAFF	TGTGCCAGCAGCCCAGGACAGGGCTCCACTGAAGCTTTCTTT